The T cell receptor beta chain under discussion was sequenced for a study of regulatory T cells in long-lasting Graves disease. Time point of the sample: newly diagnosed GD, antithyroid drugs for less than 3 months. RNA isolated from PBMCs was used to make the TCR library. This CDR3 has 17 amino acids. After removal of 5 bases from V and 8 bases from J, the junction contained 11 bases not matched to a gene. Sequencing libraries for TCR beta were prepared with iRepertoire HTBI primers and Arm-PCR of CDR3 regions. MiXCR was run by TCRdb on the multiplex PCR reads, yielding one entry per CDR3 protein. The sample records around 500,000 distinct CDR3 sequences, more than 10% being singletons. This clonotype has ten or more counts. A further study also used this sample, focusing on T cells in Graves' hyperthyroidism and ophthalmopathy. This second study says: The authors deemed Graves' hyperthyroidism stable absent ophthalmopathy progression within 18 months.

The sequences come from peripheral blood mononuclear cells (PBMCs), collected at new diagnosis, from a patient treated with antithyroid drugs. The chain carries TRBV12-3 or TRBV12-4 and TRBJ2-1; 14 bases are shared with TRBD2. The sequence derives from a woman in her thirties with Graves disease. The CDR3 loop reads CASSDSPGLAGADEQFF. The CDR3 nucleotides read TGTGCCAGCAGTGACTCACCGGGACTAGCGGGAGCGGATGAGCAGTTCTTC.